This T cell receptor (beta chain) was retrieved from a study of blood T cell repertoires in COVID-19. The protocol was immunoSEQ multiplex PCR, while the TCRdb copy is restricted to in-frame clones and leaves out a portion. The data hold about 130,000 clones, with around 79% observed a single time. This CDR3 region has 13 residues. V gave up 6 bases and J gave up 15 bases; unmatched junction bases: 11. The origin of this receptor is a man older than 75 with acute or convalescent COVID-19. Sequencing was carried out using peripheral blood. V usage is TRBV12-3 or TRBV12-4 and J usage is TRBJ1-4; 9 nucleotides align to TRBD1. This chain's CDR3 is CASSLPGQGALFF. CDR3 bases: TGTGCCAGCAGCCTCCCGGGACAGGGAGCCTTGTTTTTT.